This TCR beta chain was captured in a study of blood T cell repertoires in COVID-19. Background on the study: Samples representing acute and convalescent COVID-19 were sourced from the United States, Italy and Spain.

In the original analysis: Counts of nucleated cells, estimated from reference gene primer amplification, were obtained. This table comes from immunoSEQ multiplex PCR, and its TCRdb copy is limited to in-frame clones, with some not included. The V and J calls and clone size are taken from that table; D and trimming were inferred from the DNA. The sample lists about 59,000 clones; about 90% were seen once. This clone was detected once. Trimming pared 2 bases from V and 6 bases from J, leaving 10 bases between. The CDR3 spans 13 residues. Germline values: CDR1 LGHNA, CDR2 YNFKEQ. The chain uses TRBV4-2 and TRBJ1-1; D not resolved. The clonotype was recovered from a man at least 80 years old in a cohort sampled during active COVID-19. What was sequenced was peripheral blood. CDR3 coding DNA: TGTGCCAGCAGCCAACCAAGCTCCCCTGAAGCTTTCTTT. The encoded protein is CASSQPSSPEAFF.